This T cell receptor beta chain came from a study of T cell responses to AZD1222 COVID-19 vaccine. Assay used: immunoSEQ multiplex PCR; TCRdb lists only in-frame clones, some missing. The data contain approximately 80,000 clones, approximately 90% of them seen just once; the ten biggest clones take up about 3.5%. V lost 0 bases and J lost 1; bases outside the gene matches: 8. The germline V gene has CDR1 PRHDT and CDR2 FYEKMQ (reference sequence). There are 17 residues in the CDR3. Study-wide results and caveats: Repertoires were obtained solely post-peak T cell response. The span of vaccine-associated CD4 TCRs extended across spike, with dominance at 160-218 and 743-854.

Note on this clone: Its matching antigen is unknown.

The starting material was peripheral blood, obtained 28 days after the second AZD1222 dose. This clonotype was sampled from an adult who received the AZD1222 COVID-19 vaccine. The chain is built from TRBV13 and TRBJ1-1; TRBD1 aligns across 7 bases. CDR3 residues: CASSLGLRGTENTEAFF. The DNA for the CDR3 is TGTGCCAGCAGCTTAGGCCTAAGAGGGACAGAGAACACTGAAGCTTTCTTT. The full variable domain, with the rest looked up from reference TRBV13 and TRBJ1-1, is AAGVIQSPRHLIKEKRETATLKCYPIPRHDTVYWYQQGPGQDPQFLISFYEKMQSDKGSIPDRFSAQQFSDYHSELNMSSLELGDSALYFCASSLGLRGTENTEAFFGQGTRLTVV.